The 29 T cell receptor beta chains below come from one sample, sequenced in a study of T-cell memory formation after mild COVID-19 (dated by TCRdb to 2020 to 2023). The library was obtained by 5' RACE. Sequencing was carried out with an Illumina NovaSeq 6000. Clones were called with MiXCR by TCRdb after fastp trimmed the public reads at Q25, and only in-frame beta chains were retained. Merged by CDR3 protein, the rows form single entries marked with the most common genes and DNA. For this sample there are around 370,000 distinct CDR3 sequences; under 25% appear just once. Jointly, the top ten make up 12% of the sample. Input material: PBMCs or a T cell subset sorted from them (not recorded which). Receptor source: an adult woman who had mild COVID-19 (a few samples of this study predate the infection). The sample titles of this study are shuffled in the database, so cell type and time point are left out; the donor was told from shared clones.

This chain uses TRBV19 with TRBJ2-1, with a weak D call TRBD1 (6 bases). CDR1 and CDR2 (germline): LNHDA, SQIVND (reference sequence). The CDR3 is 11 amino acids. V was shortened by 7 bases and J by 10 bases, with 11 bases between the two germline ends. The CDR3 loop is CASTSGTEQFF. The CDR3 region has the DNA TGTGCCAGTACCTCGGGGACAGAGCAGTTCTTC. The whole variable domain, filled in from reference TRBV19 and TRBJ2-1, reads DGGITQSPKYLFRKEGQNVTLSCEQNLNHDAMYWYRQDPGQGLRLIYYSQIVNDFQKGDIAEGYSVSREKKESFPLTVTSAQKNPTAFYLCASTSGTEQFFGPGTRLTVL.

Details on this clonotype: One junction end disagrees with the germline gene, perhaps due to a read error. This sequence joins TRBV5-6 and TRBJ2-7; tentative D call: TRBD1 (5 bases). From germline, CDR1 is SGHDT and CDR2 YYEEEE. The CDR3 has 13 residues. The CDR3 sequence: CASSGARSYEKYF. The CDR3 DNA reads as TGTGCCAGCAGCGGGGCGAGGTCATACGAGAAGTACTTC.

This clonotype was recorded a few times. This sequence joins TRBV24-1 and TRBJ2-5; the D gene could be TRBD1 or TRBD2 (5 bases each). This CDR3 contains 15 residues. Between the trimmed V and J ends, which lost 3 bases and 2 bases, there was a span of 12 bases. Germline lookup yields CDR1 KGHDR and CDR2 SFDVKD. The chain's CDR3 is CATSDAGTGQETQYF. The CDR3, as DNA: TGTGCCACCAGTGATGCAGGGACGGGACAAGAGACCCAGTACTTC.

This clonotype was detected once. At one end, the junction sequence differs from germline, possibly due to a read error. The V and J genes are TRBV5-1 and TRBJ1-2, with a weak D call TRBD1 (6 bases). Per germline, CDR1 SGHRS and CDR2 YFSETQ. This CDR3 is built from 14 residues. As DNA, the CDR3 is TGCGCCAGCAGCTTGGCCACAGGGAACTCTGGCTACACCTTC. Protein: CASSLATGNSGYTF.

V is TRBV12-3 or TRBV12-4 and J is TRBJ2-1; 7 positions agree with TRBD2. Trimming cost V 8 bases and J 0 bases; bases outside gene matches: 10. CDR3 length: 16 residues. CDR3 loop: CASHPPSGVSYNEQFF. In nucleotides, the CDR3 is TGTGCCAGCCACCCCCCTAGCGGTGTCTCCTACAATGAGCAGTTCTTC.

This clonotype was found many times. The rearrangement uses TRBV5-1 and TRBJ2-5, with D hard to call. V gave up 0 bases and J gave up 3 bases, with 9 bases separating them. In germline, CDR1 is SGHRS, CDR2 YFSETQ. The CDR3 is made up of 14 amino acids. Here the CDR3 DNA reads TGCGCCAGCAGCTTGGGATCCAGAAAAGAGACCCAGTACTTC. Residues: CASSLGSRKETQYF.

This clonotype turned up a few times. The V call is TRBV14, the J call TRBJ2-7; D gene ambiguous. CDR1 is SGHDN and CDR2 is FVKESK in the germline V gene. Trimming took off 1 base at V and 7 bases at J, with 8 bases between the two ends. The CDR3 has 12 residues. As DNA, the CDR3 is TGTGCCAGCAGCCAAGGTCCGGTAGAGCAGTACTTC. Its translation is CASSQGPVEQYF.

CDR3 in DNA: TGTGCCAGCAGCTTGGAAGGGGATGGTTATGGCTACACCTTC. Protein product: CASSLEGDGYGYTF. This chain uses TRBV5-5 with TRBJ1-2; D possibly corresponds to TRBD1 (5 bases). The CDR3 has 14 amino acids. Per germline, CDR1 SGHKS and CDR2 YYEKEE (reference sequence). Trimming shortened V by 0 bases and J by 5 bases, and 11 bases separated the two germline ends.

The genes are TRBV19 and TRBJ1-5; D is possibly TRBD1 (5 bases). The CDR3 has 15 residues. Trimming removed 6 bases from V and 1 base from J, with 13 bases in between. Germline lookup yields CDR1 LNHDA and CDR2 SQIVND (reference sequence). In nucleotides, the CDR3 is TGTGCCAGTAGGATGTGGTCAGGGAGCAATCAGCCCCAGCATTTT. The encoded protein is CASRMWSGSNQPQHF.

This clonotype occurred a few times. This rearrangement joins TRBV7-9 to TRBJ1-2; D is unresolved. The V and J ends lost 3 bases and 2 bases respectively, with 10 bases between them. The CDR3 totals 14 residues. Germline assignment: CDR1 SEHNR and CDR2 FQNEAQ (reference sequence). The CDR3 here is CASSFGDTNYGYTF. The DNA for the CDR3 is TGTGCCAGCAGCTTCGGCGACACAAACTATGGCTACACCTTC.

This clonotype showed up just a few times. V usage is TRBV7-3 and J usage is TRBJ2-6; 8 bases map to TRBD2. The V gene end was trimmed by 6 bases and the J gene end by 1 base; junction bases not matched to a gene: 11. Germline V gene data show CDR1 as SGHTA and CDR2 as FQGTGA. The CDR3 is 18 residues long. CDR3 amino acids: CASSGLAGTSSGANVLTF. The CDR3 DNA reads as TGTGCCAGCAGTGGATTAGCGGGAACTTCGTCTGGGGCCAACGTCCTGACTTTC.

The rearrangement uses TRBV10-3 and TRBJ1-1; D not certain. This CDR3 is 12 amino acids long. Trimming took off 4 bases at V and 4 bases at J, with 7 bases between the two ends. The germline V gene encodes CDR1 ENHRY and CDR2 SYGVKD. The CDR3 nucleotides read TGTGCCATCAGTGGGGGAACCACTGAAGCTTTCTTT. Its translation: CAISGGTTEAFF.

A few counts support this clonotype. The J gene is TRBJ2-2, the V gene TRBV7-6, with D hard to call. The CDR3 sequence is 17 residues long. Germline assignment: CDR1 SGHVS and CDR2 FNYEAQ. V lost 5 bases and J 1 base, leaving 17 bases between the germline ends. The CDR3, as DNA: TGTGCCAGCAGCCCGTCCTCCGAGCGTGAGAACACCGGGGAGCTGTTTTTT. This encodes CASSPSSERENTGELFF.

The DNA for the CDR3 is TGCGCCAGCAGCTTGGACATCCGGGGGGGATACGAGCAGTACTTC. The encoded protein is CASSLDIRGGYEQYF. This chain joins TRBV5-1 and TRBJ2-7, with TRBD2 matching 8 bases. CDR1 SGHRS and CDR2 YFSETQ come from the germline V gene. CDR3 length: 15 residues. V trimming: 0 bases; J trimming: 4 bases; junction bases outside the gene matches: 6.

This clonotype was counted a few times. The V gene is TRBV5-1, the J gene TRBJ2-2, with 11 bases that match TRBD2. The ends lost 4 bases at V and 2 bases at J; junction bases unmatched: 7. The CDR3 is 17 amino acids. Germline CDR1 is SGHRS and CDR2 is YFSETQ. As DNA, the CDR3 is TGCGCCAGCAGCCTGACTAGCGGGACCATTAACACCGGGGAGCTGTTTTTT. Its protein product is CASSLTSGTINTGELFF.

The gene calls are TRBV4-3 and TRBJ2-4; TRBD2 agrees at 15 bases. The CDR3 totals 18 residues. With 0 bases clipped from V and 6 bases from J, the junction kept 6 bases outside the gene matches. Germline assignment: CDR1 LGHNA and CDR2 YSLEER. This CDR3 is CASSQDQGLAGGGNIQYF. The CDR3 DNA reads TGCGCCAGCAGCCAAGATCAGGGACTAGCGGGAGGAGGAAACATTCAGTACTTC.

The chain employs TRBV19 and TRBJ2-3, with D perhaps matching TRBD1 (6 bases). CDR3 length equals 16 residues. V was shortened by 5 bases and J by 0 bases, with 15 bases between the two germline ends. The germline gives CDR1 LNHDA, CDR2 SQIVND (reference sequence). In DNA, the CDR3 is TGTGCCAGTAGTTTCCTCCTGGGGGCTAGCACAGATACGCAGTATTTT. It is translated as CASSFLLGASTDTQYF.

The J gene is TRBJ1-2, the V gene TRBV12-3 or TRBV12-4, with D possibly TRBD1 on 6 matching bases. The CDR3 is made up of 16 amino acids. V shed 5 bases and J shed 1 base, with 17 bases lying between them. The CDR3 DNA follows: TGTGCCAGCAGTCCGACAGGCGGCCTCCTTAACTATGGCTACACCTTC. Its translation is CASSPTGGLLNYGYTF.

J is TRBJ2-5 and V is TRBV29-1; D ambiguous. Germline V gives CDR1 SQVTM, CDR2 ANQGSEA. With 4 bases removed from V and 5 bases from J, the gap between germline ends came to 5 bases. This CDR3 region has 10 residues. In DNA, the CDR3 is TGCAGCGTTGGGTCGGAGACCCAGTACTTC. Its translation is CSVGSETQYF.

This clonotype has more than one count but fewer than ten. The rearrangement uses TRBV9 and TRBJ2-3; 14 bases agree with TRBD2. The V gene's germline CDR1 is SGDLS and CDR2 YYNGEE. The CDR3 contains 16 residues. J was trimmed by 5 bases and V by 1 base; bases with no gene match: 3. This CDR3 reads CASSVPTSGGGDTQYF. The CDR3 DNA is TGTGCCAGCAGCGTACCGACTAGCGGGGGGGGAGATACGCAGTATTTT. Together with reference TRBV9 and TRBJ2-3, the CDR3 gives the full variable domain: DSGVTQTPKHLITATGQRVTLRCSPRSGDLSVYWYQQSLDQGLQFLIQYYNGEERAKGNILERFSAQQFPDLHSELNLSSLELGDSALYFCASSVPTSGGGDTQYFGPGTRLTVL.

This clonotype was counted ten times or more. The rearrangement uses TRBV4-2 and TRBJ2-7, with D unclear. Germline values: CDR1 LGHNA, CDR2 YNFKEQ. The CDR3 is 15 residues long. V was clipped by 0 bases and J by 4 bases, with 13 bases between them. This chain's CDR3 is CASSQDLAANYEQYF. The CDR3 nucleotides are TGTGCCAGCAGCCAAGATCTGGCGGCAAATTACGAGCAGTACTTC.

CDR3 loop: CASSGDKRGLYNEQFF. DNA of the CDR3: TGTGCCAGCAGCGGAGACAAGCGAGGGCTCTACAATGAGCAGTTCTTC. This chain uses TRBV7-9 with TRBJ2-1; tentatively, D is TRBD2 (5 bases). The CDR3 contains 16 residues. The germline V gene has CDR1 SEHNR and CDR2 FQNEAQ (reference sequence). Trimming took 5 bases from V and 3 from J, leaving 17 bases between them.

A few counts support this clonotype. The genes are TRBV5-1 and TRBJ2-7; weak D call: TRBD1 (6 bases). The CDR3 runs to 14 residues. The germline V and J ends were trimmed by 0 bases and 2 bases, with 9 bases remaining between them. Germline CDR1 and CDR2: SGHRS and YFSETQ. CDR3 DNA sequence: TGCGCCAGCAGCTTGGCACAGGGAACCTACGAGCAGTACTTC. This translates into CASSLAQGTYEQYF.

About this clonotype itself: This may arise from a read error, as a much more abundant clone is one base away. The CDR3 carries no conserved terminal phenylalanine or tryptophan, so it likely arises from a read error. V usage is TRBV6-2 or TRBV6-3 and J usage is TRBJ2-1; D is undetermined. Trimming took off 5 bases at V and 3 bases at J, with 5 bases between the two ends. Germline V gene sequence: CDR1 MNHEY, CDR2 SVGEGT. CDR3 size: 12 residues. Here the CDR3 DNA reads TGTGCCAGCAGTCGCGTCTACAATGAGCAGTTCTGC. Translated: CASSRVYNEQFC.

V gene TRBV18 combines with J gene TRBJ2-3; D is ambiguous. The CDR3 extends over 15 amino acids. The V gene's germline CDR1 is KGHSH and CDR2 LQKENI. V lost 3 bases, J lost 4 bases, and 14 bases lay in between. The CDR3 DNA reads TGTGCCAGCTCACCCGGCAGGAGAAGCGCAGATACGCAGTATTTT. It yields the protein CASSPGRRSADTQYF.

This clonotype was seen a handful of times. The chain carries TRBV2 and TRBJ1-1, with 10 bases lining up with TRBD1. The trim removed 6 bases at V and 3 bases at J, leaving 4 bases unmatched. The CDR3 has 14 residues. CDR1 is SNHLY and CDR2 is FYNNEI in the germline V gene. The CDR3 bases are TGTGCCAGCAGAGAGGACAGGGGGGACACTGAAGCTTTCTTT. This gives the protein CASREDRGDTEAFF.

V usage is TRBV15 and J usage is TRBJ2-1, with a tentative D call TRBD2 (7 bases). Germline V gene data show CDR1 as LNHNV and CDR2 as YYDKDF (reference sequence). Trimming removed 1 base from V and 4 bases from J, with 11 bases in between. The CDR3 spans 15 residues. The CDR3 region has the DNA TGTGCCACCAGCAGAGTTAGGGGGGGTTACAATGAGCAGTTCTTC. It specifies CATSRVRGGYNEQFF.

This chain connects TRBV18 to TRBJ1-1; TRBD1 is a possible D gene (5 bases). Trimming took 6 bases from V and 10 from J, leaving 12 bases between them. Germline V gene sequence: CDR1 KGHSH, CDR2 LQKENI. CDR3 length: 11 residues. The CDR3 DNA reads TGTGCCAGCTCCCCAAAAGGGGCAGCTTTCTTT. This codes for CASSPKGAAFF.

This clonotype was recorded a few times. The chain combines TRBV12-3 or TRBV12-4 with TRBJ2-1; 8 bases fit TRBD2. The V and J ends lost 6 bases and 2 bases, in that order; junction bases with no gene match: 9. CDR3 size: 16 residues. CDR3 sequence: CASSTRSGGPYNEQFF. CDR3 in DNA: TGTGCCAGCAGCACCAGAAGCGGGGGACCCTACAATGAGCAGTTCTTC.